This T cell receptor (beta chain) came from a study of blood T cell repertoires in COVID-19. Study in general: Samples came from the United States, Italy and Spain, spanning acute and convalescent COVID-19. Sources were T cells, B-cell-depleted T cells, or PBMCs; the material itself was cDNA or gDNA.

Source study methods: Amplified reference gene primers provided the basis for estimating nucleated cell counts. This table comes from immunoSEQ multiplex PCR, and its TCRdb copy is limited to in-frame clones, with some not included. V, J and clone size derive from that table, while D and trimming were established from the DNA sequence. The data show 150,000 to 200,000 clones, 75% to 85% seen once. This clonotype originated in a man aged 60 to 69 with acute or convalescent COVID-19. Sample: peripheral blood.

The CDR3 bases are TGTGCCAGCAGTCGAATACTAGCGGGAGGGCCAGGGGATACGCAGTATTTT. Translating it yields CASSRILAGGPGDTQYF. The J gene is TRBJ2-3, the V gene TRBV6-6, with 13 bases lining up with TRBD2. The CDR3 contains 17 residues. J lost 6 bases, V lost 5 bases, and 11 bases had no gene match. Germline CDR1 and CDR2: MNHNY and SVGAGI (reference sequence).